A selection of T cell receptor beta chains follows, all from one sample in a study of T cell repertoires in cytomegalovirus infection. These receptors have no identified antigens. TCRdb re-derived calls from the reads in MiXCR, one entry per CDR3 protein. Of 650,000 to 900,000 distinct CDR3 sequences in the sample, approximately 32% were seen once. The sequences come from cultured CD8+ T cells from PBMCs, collected from culture after CMV antigen stimulation. Source of these receptors: a human donor in good health (CMV status not recorded). Some clones in this sample may be carry-over from other donors' samples. Each CDR3 is given with its conserved first and last residue. The D gene is left open where the match is weak. Clone size is not always given. Where it is, it says once, few, many or a class for expanded clones.

TGTGCCAGCAGCTTAGCGACAGGGAATGAGCAGTTCTTC,CASSLATGNEQFF,TRBJ2-1,TRBV7-9,many,TRBD1
TGTGCCAGTAGTGCACGGGAGTCCCGCACAGATACGCAGTATTTT,CASSARESRTDTQYF,TRBJ2-3,TRBV19,once,.
TGCGCCAGCAGCCAAGTGGGGCTCAATGAGCAGTTCTTC,CASSQVGLNEQFF,TRBJ2-1,TRBV4-1,.,.
TGTGCCAGCAGCTTAAATGGGGTATCCAGAAGCAATCAGCCCCAGCATTTT,CASSLNGVSRSNQPQHF,TRBJ1-5,TRBV7-2,medium-sized,.
TGTGCCAGCCCGGGGACAGGGGAAGGCGAGCAGTACTTC,CASPGTGEGEQYF,TRBJ2-7,TRBV5-5,.,TRBD1
TGTGCCAGCAGTTATGGCAGTTATAGCAATCAGCCCCAGCATTTT,CASSYGSYSNQPQHF,TRBJ1-5,TRBV6-2/TRBV6-3,few,.
TGTGCCAGCAGTGAATACGGGAAGGGGTCTTACTATGGCTACACCTTC,CASSEYGKGSYYGYTF,TRBJ1-2,TRBV25-1,.,.
TGTGCCAGCAGTCCCAGCGGGGGGAGCTACGAGCAGTACTTC,CASSPSGGSYEQYF,TRBJ2-7,TRBV12-3/TRBV12-4,many,TRBD2
TGCGCCAGCAGCCGAGTTGGGGACAGGGCCAACAACGAGCAGTTCTTC,CASSRVGDRANNEQFF,TRBJ2-1,TRBV4-1,.,TRBD1
TGTGCCACCAGTGATCGTACAGGCTTCACAGATACGCAGTATTTT,CATSDRTGFTDTQYF,TRBJ2-3,TRBV24-1,.,.
TGTGCCAGTACCCGAAGGGGGCCGCCAGGATATGAGCAGTTCTTC,CASTRRGPPGYEQFF,TRBJ2-1,TRBV19,.,TRBD1
TGTGCCAGCAGCCCAGGACCGGATGGCTACACCTTC,CASSPGPDGYTF,TRBJ1-2,TRBV7-9,many,.
TGTGCCGAGGGACTCCAAGAGACCCAGTACTTC,CAEGLQETQYF,TRBJ2-5,TRBV7-9,few,.
TGTGCCAGCAGCTTATTAATCCCCGAGACAGGGAGTGAAAAACTGTTTTTT,CASSLLIPETGSEKLFF,TRBJ1-4,TRBV7-6,many,TRBD1
TGTGCCAGCAGCTTAGGTTCAAACGGGGAGCTGTTTTTT,CASSLGSNGELFF,TRBJ2-2,TRBV27,few,.
TGTGCCAGTAGTATAGATCCTTCCACCTACAATGAGCAGTTCTTC,CASSIDPSTYNEQFF,TRBJ2-1,TRBV19,.,.
TGTGCCAGCAGTTTGACAGGCCTCCTCCAGTGGAACACTGAAGCTTTCTTT,CASSLTGLLQWNTEAFF,TRBJ1-1,TRBV6-8,.,.
TGTGCCAGCAGCTTGGGTATTGGCGGGGGGTCTTCAGAGCAGTACTTC,CASSLGIGGGSSEQYF,TRBJ2-7,TRBV7-2,few,TRBD2
TGCAGCGCAATCCTAGCGGGGGTCCACAATGAGCAGTTCTTC,CSAILAGVHNEQFF,TRBJ2-1,TRBV29-1,.,TRBD2
TGTGCCAGCAGCCCCTCACCGGGACAGGGGGAATACGAGCAGTACTTC,CASSPSPGQGEYEQYF,TRBJ2-7,TRBV7-9,.,TRBD1
TGTGCCAGCACCCATGTTGGCGAGCAGTACTTC,CASTHVGEQYF,TRBJ2-7,TRBV12-3/TRBV12-4,few,.
TGTGCCAGCAGCTCCCTCGTGGCTTTCTTT,CASSSLVAFF,TRBJ1-1,TRBV7-9,.,.
TGCAGCGTTGAATGGGGACAGGACTACGAGCAGTACTTC,CSVEWGQDYEQYF,TRBJ2-7,TRBV29-1,few,TRBD1
TGTGCCATCAGTGGGGTGAGGGGCACAGATACGCAGTATTTT,CAISGVRGTDTQYF,TRBJ2-3,TRBV10-3,.,.
TGTGCCAGCAGTTACGGCAGCCCCACAGATACGCAGTATTTT,CASSYGSPTDTQYF,TRBJ2-3,TRBV6-2/TRBV6-3,few,.
TGTGCCAGCAGGACGGGGGAGGGTAACACAGATACGCAGTATTTT,CASRTGEGNTDTQYF,TRBJ2-3,TRBV7-3,.,TRBD2
TGTGCCAGCGTGGGGGGCAATGGCTACACCTTC,CASVGGNGYTF,TRBJ1-2,TRBV12-3/TRBV12-4,.,.
TGTGCCAGCAGTTTCCGGGACGGAGAGCTCAATCAGCCCCAGCATTTT,CASSFRDGELNQPQHF,TRBJ1-5,TRBV12-3/TRBV12-4,few,.
TGCGCCAGCAGCGTGGACAGGGCGGCAGCTGAAAAACTGTTTTTT,CASSVDRAAAEKLFF,TRBJ1-4,TRBV5-1,.,TRBD1
TGTGCCAGCAGCTTCGGGGGGGAGAGGCAGTACTTC,CASSFGGERQYF,TRBJ2-7,TRBV7-6,few,TRBD2
TGTGCCAGCAGCTTTCCCTTGGGAAACGGAGAGACCCAGAACTTC,CASSFPLGNGETQNF,TRBJ2-5,TRBV7-9,.,.
TGTGCCAGCAGCTTGGGACACCAGGAAAAACTGTTTTTT,CASSLGHQEKLFF,TRBJ1-4,TRBV5-6,.,.
TGTGCCATCAGTGAGAAGTCTAGCGGGGGGGCCGGGGATGAGCAGTTCTTC,CAISEKSSGGAGDEQFF,TRBJ2-1,TRBV10-3,.,TRBD2
TGTGCCAGCAGTTACGGCGGGGGACCCAATGAGCAGTTCTTC,CASSYGGGPNEQFF,TRBJ2-1,TRBV12-3/TRBV12-4,few,TRBD2
TGTGCCAGCAGTTTTCTGGGGGTAACTAACACTGAAGCTTTCTTT,CASSFLGVTNTEAFF,TRBJ1-1,TRBV27,many,.
TGTGCCAGCAGTTTTTGGGCGGTCGGGGAGCAGTACTTC,CASSFWAVGEQYF,TRBJ2-7,TRBV12-3/TRBV12-4,.,.
TGTGCCAGCAGTGAGAATAGCGGGCTCACAGATACGCAGTATTTT,CASSENSGLTDTQYF,TRBJ2-3,TRBV6-4,few,TRBD2
TGTGCCAGCAGCGGATGGGACAGGGCGAACACTGAAGCTTTCTTT,CASSGWDRANTEAFF,TRBJ1-1,TRBV7-6,few,TRBD1
TGCGCCAGCAGTGATCTGGGGCGCTTAAACACTGAAGCTTTCTTT,CASSDLGRLNTEAFF,TRBJ1-1,TRBV10-2,few,.
TGTGCCGCCCATAAATTAGGGGCTAGCGAAGAGACCCAGTACTTC,CAAHKLGASEETQYF,TRBJ2-5,TRBV6-5,.,.
TGTGCCAGCAGTTCCTGGGGGGAGGGCTACGAGCAGTACTTC,CASSSWGEGYEQYF,TRBJ2-7,TRBV12-3/TRBV12-4,.,TRBD2
TGTGCCAGCAGTAAACAGGGGTTCTATGGCTACACCTTC,CASSKQGFYGYTF,TRBJ1-2,TRBV28,few,TRBD1
TGTGCCAGCAGTCCCCGCCCGGGACAGGGTGGAACTGAAGCTTTCTTT,CASSPRPGQGGTEAFF,TRBJ1-1,TRBV12-3/TRBV12-4,few,TRBD1
TGTGCCAGCAGCTACCGGGCAGGGAACTATGGCTACACCTTC,CASSYRAGNYGYTF,TRBJ1-2,TRBV6-5,.,.
TGTGCCAGCAGAAGTCCAGGGTACCAAGAGACCCAGTACTTC,CASRSPGYQETQYF,TRBJ2-5,TRBV6-2/TRBV6-3,.,.
TGTGCCAGCAGCGAACATCCTAGACAGGGGGCGAAGGACTATGGCTACACCTTC,CASSEHPRQGAKDYGYTF,TRBJ1-2,TRBV7-9,many,TRBD1
TGTGCCAGCAGCTACCAAGAGACCCAGTACTTC,CASSYQETQYF,TRBJ2-5,TRBV13,many,.